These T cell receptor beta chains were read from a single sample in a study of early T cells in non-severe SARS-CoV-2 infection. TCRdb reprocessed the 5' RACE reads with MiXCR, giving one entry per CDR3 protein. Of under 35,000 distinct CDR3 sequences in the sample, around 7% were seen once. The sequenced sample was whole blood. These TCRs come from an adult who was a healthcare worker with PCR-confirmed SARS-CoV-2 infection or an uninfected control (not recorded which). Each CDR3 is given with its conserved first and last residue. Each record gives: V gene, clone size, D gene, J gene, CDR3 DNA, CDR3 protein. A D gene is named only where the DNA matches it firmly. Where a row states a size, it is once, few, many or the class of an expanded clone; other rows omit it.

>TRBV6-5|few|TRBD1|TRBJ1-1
TGTGCCAGCAGTAACGGACAGGAAAGTGTTTTCTTT
CASSNGQESVFF
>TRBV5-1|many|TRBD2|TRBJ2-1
TGCGCCAGCAGCTTAGGGCGGGAGGGTGATGAGCAGTTCTTC
CASSLGREGDEQFF
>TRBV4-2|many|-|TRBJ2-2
TGTGCCAGCAGCCAAGATTCGGGGATCGGGGAGCTGTTTTTT
CASSQDSGIGELFF
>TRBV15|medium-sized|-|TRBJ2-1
TGTGCCACCAGCAGAGATAGCAGCGACTCCTACAATGAGCAGTTCTTC
CATSRDSSDSYNEQFF
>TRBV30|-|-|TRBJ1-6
TGTGCCTGGAATTTGGGGAATTCACCCCTCCACTTT
CAWNLGNSPLHF
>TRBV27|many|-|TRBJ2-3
TGTGCCAGCAGCTCGACTTGGGATACGCAGTATTTT
CASSSTWDTQYF
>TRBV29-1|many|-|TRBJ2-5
TGCAGCGTTGTTGGTGAGCGCGCGACCGACCAAGAGACCCAGTACTTC
CSVVGERATDQETQYF
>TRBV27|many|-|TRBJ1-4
TGTGCCAGCAACCCGGGACAAAAACAAAACCATGAAAAACTGTTTTTT
CASNPGQKQNHEKLFF
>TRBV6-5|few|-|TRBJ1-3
TGTGCCAGCAGAACAAACAGGGACTCTGGAAACACCATATATTTT
CASRTNRDSGNTIYF
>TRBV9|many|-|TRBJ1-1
TGTGCCAGCAGCGTAGAAGCGCGTGGTTCCACCGGGTATAATGAAGCTTTCTTT
CASSVEARGSTGYNEAFF
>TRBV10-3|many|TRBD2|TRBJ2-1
TGTGCCAATGGACAGGGACTAGCGGAATACAATGAGCAGTTCTTC
CANGQGLAEYNEQFF
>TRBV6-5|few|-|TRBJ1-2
TGTGCCAGCAGTCCCAAGTTCTGGGGTAGCTATGGCTACACCTTC
CASSPKFWGSYGYTF
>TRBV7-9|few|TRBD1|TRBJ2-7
TGTGCCAGCAGCTCAGGACAGGGGAGCGACGAGCAGTACTTC
CASSSGQGSDEQYF
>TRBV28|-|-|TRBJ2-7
TGTGCCAGCAGCCAAATTGGGATAGCCTACGAGCAGTACTTC
CASSQIGIAYEQYF
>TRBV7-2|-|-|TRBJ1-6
TGTGCCAGCAGCTTAGGGGCAGACTATAATTCACCCCTCCACTTT
CASSLGADYNSPLHF
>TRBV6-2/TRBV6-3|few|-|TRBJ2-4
TGTGCCGGTCAAGGGGGAGGGAAAAACATTCAGTACTTC
CAGQGGGKNIQYF
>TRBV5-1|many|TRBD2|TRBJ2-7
TGCGCCAGCAGCTTGGCCGGGACTAGCGGACACGAGCAGTACTTC
CASSLAGTSGHEQYF
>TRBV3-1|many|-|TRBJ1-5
TGTGCCAGCAGCCAGACGGACAGCCCCAATCAGCCCCAGCATTTT
CASSQTDSPNQPQHF
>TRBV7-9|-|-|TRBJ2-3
TGTGCCAGCAGCCCTGACAGAGATACGCAGTATTTT
CASSPDRDTQYF
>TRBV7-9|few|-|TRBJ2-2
TGTGCCAGCAGCTTTGCGGGGGCGCGTTTCGCCGGGGAGCTGTTTTTT
CASSFAGARFAGELFF
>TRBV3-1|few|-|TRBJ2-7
TGTGCCAGCAGCCAAGTGACTGACTACGAGCAGTACTTC
CASSQVTDYEQYF
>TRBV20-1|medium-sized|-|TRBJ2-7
TGCAGTGCCATTGGGGCCAAATCCTACGAGCAGTACTTC
CSAIGAKSYEQYF
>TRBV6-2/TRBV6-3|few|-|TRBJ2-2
TGTGCCGCTTCAGTTGGTTATTCCTACACCGGGGAGCTGTTTTTT
CAASVGYSYTGELFF
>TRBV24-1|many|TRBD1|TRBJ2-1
TGTGCCACCAGTGAACCCGGGACAGGGTCGGGTGAGCAGTTCTTC
CATSEPGTGSGEQFF
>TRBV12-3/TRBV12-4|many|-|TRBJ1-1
TGTGCCAGCAGCTGGGGACGGAACACTGAAGCTTTCTTT
CASSWGRNTEAFF
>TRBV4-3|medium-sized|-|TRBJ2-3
TGCGCCAGCAGCCAAGATGGAGGTGGAGATACGCAGTATTTT
CASSQDGGGDTQYF
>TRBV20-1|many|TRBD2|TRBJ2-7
TGCAGTGCGAGCTTAACTAGCGGGAGGTCGGGAGAGCAGTACTTC
CSASLTSGRSGEQYF